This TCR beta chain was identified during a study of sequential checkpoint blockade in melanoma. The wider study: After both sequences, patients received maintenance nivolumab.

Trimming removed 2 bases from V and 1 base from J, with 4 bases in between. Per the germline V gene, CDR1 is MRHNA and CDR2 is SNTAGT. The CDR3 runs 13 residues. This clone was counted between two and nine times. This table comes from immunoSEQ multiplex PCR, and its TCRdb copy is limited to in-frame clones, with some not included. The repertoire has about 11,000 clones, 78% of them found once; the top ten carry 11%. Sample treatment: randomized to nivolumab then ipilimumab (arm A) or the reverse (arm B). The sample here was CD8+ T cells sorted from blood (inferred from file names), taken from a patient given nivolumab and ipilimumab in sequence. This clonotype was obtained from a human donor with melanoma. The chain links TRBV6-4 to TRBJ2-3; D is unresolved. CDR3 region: CASSDRGTDTQYF. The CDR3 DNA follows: TGTGCCAGCAGTGACCGTGGCACAGATACGCAGTATTTT.